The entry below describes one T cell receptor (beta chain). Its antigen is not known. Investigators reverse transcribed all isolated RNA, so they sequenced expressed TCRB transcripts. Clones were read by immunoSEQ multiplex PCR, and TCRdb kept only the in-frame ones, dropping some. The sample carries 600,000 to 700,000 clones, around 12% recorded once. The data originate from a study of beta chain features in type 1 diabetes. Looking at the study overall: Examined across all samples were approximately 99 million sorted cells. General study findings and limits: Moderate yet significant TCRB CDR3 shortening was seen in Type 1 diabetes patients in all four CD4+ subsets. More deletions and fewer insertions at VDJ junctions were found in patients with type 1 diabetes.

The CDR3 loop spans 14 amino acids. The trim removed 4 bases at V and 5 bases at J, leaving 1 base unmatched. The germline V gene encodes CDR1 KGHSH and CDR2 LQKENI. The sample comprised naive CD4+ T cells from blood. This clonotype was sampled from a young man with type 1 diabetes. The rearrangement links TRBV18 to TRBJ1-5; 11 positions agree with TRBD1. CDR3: CASSLGQGDQPQHF. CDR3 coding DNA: TGTGCCAGCTCACTGGGACAGGGGGATCAGCCCCAGCATTTT.